These 5 T cell receptor beta chains were sequenced from one sample in a study of response to subunit inactivated influenza vaccine. TCRdb fed the RT-PCR reads into MiXCR, producing one record per CDR3 protein. The sample records about 570,000 distinct CDR3 sequences, about 11% being singletons. The same data also went into a second study, on T cells expressing NK-cell markers. That study adds: Beta-chain TCR cDNA was generated via 5'RACE template switching with UMIs.

Sequencing used PBMCs from blood, obtained on the day of vaccination. These receptors all stem from a man aged 50-59 years who received an inactivated influenza vaccine.

This clonotype was seen a few times. The rearrangement links TRBV20-1 to TRBJ2-7; TRBD1 matches at 8 bases. The CDR3 covers 16 residues. V was clipped by 0 bases and J by 3 bases; unmatched bases: 10. Looked up from germline, CDR1 is DFQATT and CDR2 is SNEGSKA (reference sequence). CDR3 DNA sequence: TGCAGTGCTAGAGATGGCTCAGGCAGGGGGCTCTACGAGCAGTACTTC. Protein: CSARDGSGRGLYEQYF.

This chain joins TRBV20-1 and TRBJ2-7, with 7 bases matching TRBD1. Germline V gives CDR1 DFQATT, CDR2 SNEGSKA (reference sequence). This CDR3 is built from 13 residues. V was clipped by 0 bases and J by 6 bases; unmatched bases: 5. DNA for the CDR3: TGCAGTGCTAGAGAAAGGGGGCGCGGCGAGCAGTACTTC. It translates to CSARERGRGEQYF.

This clonotype occurred a few times. The gene calls are TRBV12-3 or TRBV12-4 and TRBJ1-6; TRBD1 matches at 7 bases. The CDR3 runs 14 residues. The ends lost 6 bases at V and 7 bases at J; junction bases unmatched: 6. CDR3 in amino acids: CASSRDSFNSPLHF. The CDR3 DNA sequence: TGTGCCAGCAGCCGGGACAGCTTCAATTCACCCCTCCACTTT.

The chain joins TRBV18 to TRBJ2-2; D unclear. Looked up from germline, CDR1 is KGHSH and CDR2 is LQKENI. Trimming cost V 5 bases and J 5 bases, with 6 bases left between them. This CDR3 region has 12 residues. The CDR3 DNA reads TGTGCCAGCTCATCTCCTACCGGGGAGCTGTTTTTT. Protein product: CASSSPTGELFF. Complete variable domain (other parts from reference TRBV18 and TRBJ2-2): NAGVMQNPRHLVRRRGQEARLRCSPMKGHSHVYWYRQLPEEGLKFMVYLQKENIIDESGMPKERFSAEFPKEGPSILRIQQVVRGDSAAYFCASSSPTGELFFGEGSRLTVL.

The V gene is TRBV28, the J gene TRBJ1-5; the D gene is possibly TRBD1 (6 bases). The CDR3 totals 14 residues. In germline, CDR1 is MDHEN, CDR2 SYDVKM. Deletions cut 3 bases from V and 4 bases from J, with 10 bases between. CDR3 region: CASSFDRLNQPQHF. For the CDR3, the DNA is TGTGCCAGCAGTTTTGACAGGCTGAATCAGCCCCAGCATTTT.